This TCR delta chain was sequenced for a study of human gamma delta and Vdelta1 T cells (dated 2018 in TCRdb). About the study as a whole: In this study, the researchers looked at Delta One T cells, which are Vd1+ gamma-delta T cells, to see how well they work as cytotoxic effectors against acute myeloid leukemia. Study-level results and caveats: According to the report, Delta One T cells were polyclonal and showed broad cytotoxic targeting of acute myeloid leukemia.

The method was PCR. The sequencing machine was an Illumina MiSeq. TCRdb reanalyzed the public reads with the CATT caller, and identical DNA sequences were merged afterwards. For this sample there are about 13,000 delta-chain clones; less than 60% appear just once. More than 1.3% of the sample lies in the top ten. This clone was recorded only once. Its antigen specificity is not known. The sample holds no much larger clone one base away, and base qualities are not on file. One read is thin evidence. The CDR3 numbers 25 residues from cysteine through phenylalanine. The kept DNA is CDR3 alone, 75 bases in frame from the first base. The CDR1 and CDR2 encoded by the germline V gene are TSWWSYY and QGS. Trimming leaves V shorter by 0 bases and J shorter by 4 bases, with the junction holding 33 bases beyond the gene matches.

The receptor was derived from a human donor in good health. Material: Vdelta1 gamma-delta T cells from blood grown in culture (DOT cells). The cell subset or site label of this sample denotes: Delta One T cells, in vitro expanded/differentiated Vd1+ gamma-delta T cells. The chain links TRDV1 with TRDJ1; 9 bases in the junction line up with TRDD3. The CDR3 protein: CALGELAHPSGGLAYYGVQVDKLIF. The sequenced DNA is TGTGCTCTTGGGGAACTAGCACATCCCTCTGGGGGATTGGCCTATTATGGGGTACAGGTCGATAAACTCATCTTT.